This TCR beta chain emerged from a study of blood T cell repertoires in COVID-19. V was shortened by 6 bases and J by 11 bases, with 19 bases between the two germline ends. The length of the CDR3 is 13 residues. Looked up from germline, CDR1 is SEHNR and CDR2 is FQNEAQ (reference sequence). In the study's own analysis: Cell counts per sample came from amplifying reference gene primers. Repertoires were generated with immunoSEQ multiplex PCR, while TCRdb's copy carries only in-frame clones and drops some. V, J and clone size reflect that table, while D and trimming were determined from the DNA. The sample lists over 300,000 clones, around 82% occurring once.

The TCR comes from a woman between 50 and 59 years old with acute or convalescent COVID-19. Source material: peripheral blood. This chain uses TRBV7-9 with TRBJ1-1, with TRBD1 as a possible D gene (5 bases). The CDR3: CASSFPDRGGAFF. The CDR3 DNA sequence: TGTGCCAGCAGTTTCCCGGACCGCGGGGGGGCTTTCTTT. The full variable domain, in which reference TRBV7-9 and TRBJ1-1 provide the parts outside the CDR3, is DTGVSQNPRHKITKRGQNVTFRCDPISEHNRLYWYRQTLGQGPEFLTYFQNEAQLEKSRLLSDRFSAERPKGSFSTLEIQRTEQGDSAMYLCASSFPDRGGAFFGQGTRLTVV.